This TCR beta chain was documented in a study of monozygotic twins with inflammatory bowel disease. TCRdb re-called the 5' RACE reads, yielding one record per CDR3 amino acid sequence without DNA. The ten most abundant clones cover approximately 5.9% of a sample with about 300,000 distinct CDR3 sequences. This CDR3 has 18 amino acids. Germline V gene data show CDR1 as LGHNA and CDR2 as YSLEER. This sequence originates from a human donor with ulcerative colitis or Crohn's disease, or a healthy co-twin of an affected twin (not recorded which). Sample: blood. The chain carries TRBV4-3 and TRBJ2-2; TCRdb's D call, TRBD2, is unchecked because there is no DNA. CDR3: CASSQGYPGLTNTGELFF.